These T cell receptor beta chains were read from a single sample in a study of beta chain features in type 1 diabetes. Profiled with immunoSEQ multiplex PCR; TCRdb holds only in-frame clones, not every one. The sample records 350,000 to 450,000 clones, around 13% being singletons. Sequencing was carried out using naive CD4+ T cells from blood. The receptors stem from a man aged 25 to 40 in good health. Each CDR3 is given with its conserved first and last residue. A D gene is named only where the DNA matches it firmly. Expanded clones are given a class, and other clones once, few, many or no size at all.

cdr3_aa | cdr3_nt | clone_size | v_call | d_call | j_call
CASSAGLGAFF | TGTGCCAGCAGTGCAGGGTTGGGAGCTTTCTTT | few | TRBV7-9 | NA | TRBJ1-1
CASSWGIGDTQYF | TGTGCCAGCAGTTGGGGGATTGGAGATACGCAGTATTTT | NA | TRBV9 | NA | TRBJ2-3
CATSRDPGLLGTDTQYF | TGTGCCACCAGCAGAGATCCAGGACTCTTAGGCACAGATACGCAGTATTTT | few | TRBV15 | NA | TRBJ2-3
CASRDRGSNQPQHF | TGTGCCAGCCGGGACAGGGGAAGCAATCAGCCCCAGCATTTT | NA | TRBV10-3 | TRBD1 | TRBJ1-5
CASRRNNEQFF | TGTGCCAGCAGAAGAAACAATGAGCAGTTCTTC | few | TRBV6-5 | NA | TRBJ2-1
CSVAYRGSQPQHF | TGCAGCGTTGCGTACAGGGGGTCTCAGCCCCAGCATTTT | many | TRBV29-1 | TRBD1 | TRBJ1-5
CASSLEALVGELFF | TGTGCCAGCAGCTTAGAGGCCTTAGTCGGGGAGCTGTTTTTT | NA | TRBV7-9 | NA | TRBJ2-2
CAWRRDSGNSPLHF | TGTGCCTGGAGACGGGACAGCGGAAATTCACCCCTCCACTTT | few | TRBV30 | TRBD1 | TRBJ1-6
CASGTSAVSTDTQYF | TGTGCCAGCGGGACTAGCGCCGTTAGCACAGATACGCAGTATTTT | many | TRBV7-6 | TRBD2 | TRBJ2-3
CASSFHTDTQYF | TGTGCCAGCAGCTTCCACACAGATACGCAGTATTTT | few | TRBV7-2 | NA | TRBJ2-3
CASSLAVLAGARNYTDTQYF | TGCGCCAGCAGCTTGGCCGTTCTAGCGGGGGCCCGAAACTACACAGATACGCAGTATTTT | NA | TRBV5-1 | TRBD2 | TRBJ2-3
CASSLVTSYQETQYF | TGCGCCAGCAGCTTGGTGACTTCGTACCAAGAGACCCAGTACTTC | NA | TRBV5-1 | NA | TRBJ2-5
CASSYSGPSSYNEQFF | TGTGCCAGCAGTTACTCAGGACCGAGCTCCTACAATGAGCAGTTCTTC | few | TRBV6-6 | NA | TRBJ2-1
CASSSRQGWRGYTF | TGTGCCAGCAGCTCACGACAGGGTTGGAGGGGCTACACCTTC | NA | TRBV7-2 | TRBD1 | TRBJ1-2
CSVVEGRETQYF | TGCAGCGTTGTCGAGGGTCGGGAGACCCAGTACTTC | NA | TRBV29-1 | NA | TRBJ2-5